This TCR beta chain emerged from a study of blood T cell repertoires in COVID-19. Across the study: The United States, Italy and Spain were the sources of the acute and convalescent COVID-19 samples. The cDNA or gDNA used as material had been derived from T cells, B-cell-depleted T cells, or PBMCs.

Profiled with immunoSEQ multiplex PCR; TCRdb holds only in-frame clones, not every one. The table has approximately 350,000 clones, approximately 84% seen once. Per germline, CDR1 SGHTA and CDR2 FQGNSA. This CDR3 has 13 residues. V was cut by 5 bases and J by 8 bases, with 12 bases left in between. Participant age was roughly 18 to 90 years, and participants resided in 24 US areas. Participants reported their clinical history, and cohort assignment relied on those reports. V and J are TRBV7-2 and TRBJ1-4; D gene ambiguous. Sequencing used PBMCs or T cells enriched from blood (not recorded which). The source is a woman aged 25-40 years who had recovered from COVID-19. The CDR3, as DNA: TGTGCCAGCAGCCCGCGGGGAGTCGAAAAACTGTTTTTT. This gives the protein CASSPRGVEKLFF.